Following are 3 T cell receptor beta chains from one sample sequenced in a study of post-analysis software for immune sequencing data. These receptors lack a known antigen. Study-level points and caveats: Comparison of patients with controls showed 4 to 6 TRBV segments more frequent in patients, TRBV5-6, TRBV5-1 and TRBV20-1 among them.

Each TCR beta cDNA library carried unique molecular identifiers. TCRdb independently ran MiXCR on the PCR reads; one entry per CDR3 protein. The sample includes over 300,000 distinct CDR3 sequences, approximately 38% of them seen just once. The sequencing sample was made of blood. The receptors come from a girl aged 5 to 17 with multiple sclerosis.

This rearrangement joins TRBV20-1 to TRBJ1-2; TRBD1 is a possible D gene (5 bases). Between the trimmed V and J ends, which lost 0 bases and 8 bases, there was a span of 16 bases. The germline gives CDR1 DFQATT, CDR2 SNEGSKA (reference sequence). CDR3 length: 14 amino acids. The CDR3 region is CSARDLVGGGGYTF. CDR3 DNA: TGCAGTGCTAGAGATCTAGTGGGCGGGGGAGGCTACACCTTC.

There are a few counts of this clonotype. This chain uses TRBV6-5 with TRBJ2-1, with D tentatively TRBD1 (5 bases). Germline V gene data show CDR1 as MNHEY and CDR2 as SVGAGI. V lost 6 bases to trimming and J lost 9 bases, with 12 bases between them. This CDR3 has 12 residues. DNA of the CDR3: TGTGCCAGCAGCCCCATCCAGGGTGAGCAGTTCTTC. Encoded protein: CASSPIQGEQFF.

This CDR3 reads CASSPPSAGALTDTQYF. CDR3 DNA: TGTGCCAGCTCACCACCATCAGCGGGGGCCCTCACAGATACGCAGTATTTT. The chain carries TRBV18 and TRBJ2-3, with 8 bases fitting TRBD2. CDR3 size: 17 residues. Germline loops: CDR1 KGHSH, CDR2 LQKENI. V lost 0 bases and J lost 2; bases outside the gene matches: 7. Variable domain in full (rest from reference TRBV18 and TRBJ2-3): NAGVMQNPRHLVRRRGQEARLRCSPMKGHSHVYWYRQLPEEGLKFMVYLQKENIIDESGMPKERFSAEFPKEGPSILRIQQVVRGDSAAYFCASSPPSAGALTDTQYFGPGTRLTVL.